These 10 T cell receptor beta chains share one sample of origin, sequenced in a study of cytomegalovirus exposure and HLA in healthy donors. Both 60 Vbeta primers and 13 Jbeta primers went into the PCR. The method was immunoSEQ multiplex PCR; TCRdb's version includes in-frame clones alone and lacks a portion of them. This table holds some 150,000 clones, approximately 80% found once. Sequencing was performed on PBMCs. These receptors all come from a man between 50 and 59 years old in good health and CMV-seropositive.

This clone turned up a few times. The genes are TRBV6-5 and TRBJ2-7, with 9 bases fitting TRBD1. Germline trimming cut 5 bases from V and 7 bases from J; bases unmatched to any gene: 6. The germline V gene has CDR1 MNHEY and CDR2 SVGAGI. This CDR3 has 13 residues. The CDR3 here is CASSPGTGWEQYF. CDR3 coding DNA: TGTGCCAGCAGTCCCGGGACAGGGTGGGAGCAGTACTTC.

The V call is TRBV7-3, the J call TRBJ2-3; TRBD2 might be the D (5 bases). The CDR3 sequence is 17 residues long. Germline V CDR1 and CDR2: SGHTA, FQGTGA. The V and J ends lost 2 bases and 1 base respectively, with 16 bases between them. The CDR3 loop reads CASSLSMAGGGTDTQYF. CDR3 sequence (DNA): TGTGCCAGCAGCTTATCAATGGCGGGCGGAGGCACAGATACGCAGTATTTT.

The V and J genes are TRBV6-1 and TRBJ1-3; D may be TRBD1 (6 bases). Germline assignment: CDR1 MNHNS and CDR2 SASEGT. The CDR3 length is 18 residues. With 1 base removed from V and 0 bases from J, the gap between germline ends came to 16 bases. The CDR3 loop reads CASSEVLGGPFSGNTIYF. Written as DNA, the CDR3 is TGTGCCAGCAGTGAAGTTTTGGGGGGGCCATTCTCTGGAAACACCATATATTTT.

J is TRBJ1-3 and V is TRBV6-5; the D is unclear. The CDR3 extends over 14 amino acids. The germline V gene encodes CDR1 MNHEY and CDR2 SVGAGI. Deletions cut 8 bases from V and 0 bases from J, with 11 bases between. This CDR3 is CASGFPGSGNTIYF. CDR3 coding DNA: TGTGCCAGCGGCTTTCCAGGCTCTGGAAACACCATATATTTT.

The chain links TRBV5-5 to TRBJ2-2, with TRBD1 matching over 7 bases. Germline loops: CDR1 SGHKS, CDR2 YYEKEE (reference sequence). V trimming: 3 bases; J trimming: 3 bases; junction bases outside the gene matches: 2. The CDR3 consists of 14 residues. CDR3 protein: CASSWTGDTGELFF. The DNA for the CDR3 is TGTGCCAGCAGCTGGACAGGAGACACCGGGGAGCTGTTTTTT.

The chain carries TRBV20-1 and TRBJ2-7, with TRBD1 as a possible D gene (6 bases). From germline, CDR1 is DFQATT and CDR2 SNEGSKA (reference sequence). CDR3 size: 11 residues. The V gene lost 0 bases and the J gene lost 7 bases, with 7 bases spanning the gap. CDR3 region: CSARDRGEQYF. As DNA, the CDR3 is TGCAGTGCTAGAGATAGGGGGGAGCAGTACTTC.

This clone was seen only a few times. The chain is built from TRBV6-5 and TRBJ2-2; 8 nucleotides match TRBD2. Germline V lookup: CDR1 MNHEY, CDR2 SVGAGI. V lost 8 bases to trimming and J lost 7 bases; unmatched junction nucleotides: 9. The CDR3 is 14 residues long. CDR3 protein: CASGPTGGGGELFF. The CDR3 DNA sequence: TGTGCCAGCGGCCCCACGGGAGGGGGCGGGGAGCTGTTTTTT.

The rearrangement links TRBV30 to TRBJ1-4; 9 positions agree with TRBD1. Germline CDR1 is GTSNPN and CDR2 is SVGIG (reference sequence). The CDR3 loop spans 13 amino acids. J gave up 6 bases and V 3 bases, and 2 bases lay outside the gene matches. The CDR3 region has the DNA TGTGCCTGGAGCCGGGACAGGGATGAAAAACTGTTTTTT. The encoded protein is CAWSRDRDEKLFF.

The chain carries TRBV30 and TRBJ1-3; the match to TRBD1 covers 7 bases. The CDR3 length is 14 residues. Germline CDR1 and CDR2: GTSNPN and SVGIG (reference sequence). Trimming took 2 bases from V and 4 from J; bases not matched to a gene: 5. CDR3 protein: CAWSRQGLGNTIYF. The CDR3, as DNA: TGTGCCTGGAGTCGACAGGGCTTGGGAAACACCATATATTTT.

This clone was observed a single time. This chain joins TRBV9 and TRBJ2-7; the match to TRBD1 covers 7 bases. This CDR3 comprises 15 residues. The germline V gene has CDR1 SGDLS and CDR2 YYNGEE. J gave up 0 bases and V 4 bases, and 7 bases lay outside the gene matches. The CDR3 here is CASSIQGSPSYEQYF. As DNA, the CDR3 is TGTGCCAGCAGCATACAGGGGTCCCCCTCCTACGAGCAGTACTTC.